This T cell receptor beta chain was captured in a study of blood T cells in healthy people across ages. Broader study findings: Percentage of naive T cells showed a strong correlation with TCR beta diversity.

This clonotype was seen more than once but under ten times. No antigen is known for it. The V segment lost 3 bases and the J segment 3 bases; nucleotides outside the gene matches: 3. This CDR3 comprises 14 residues. CDR1 is MNHEY and CDR2 is SMNVEV in the germline V gene (reference sequence). The authors ran a second PCR of roughly 6 to 12 cycles using a sample-barcoded 5' primer and a J-beta primer mix. TCRdb re-called the 5' RACE reads with MiXCR, one entry per CDR3 protein. Of roughly 790,000 distinct CDR3 sequences in the sample, 35% to 45% were seen once. The sample taken for sequencing was blood. The chain couples TRBV27 to TRBJ2-7; TRBD1 aligns across 9 bases. This sequence was found in a woman in her sixties in good health. CDR3 DNA sequence: TGTGCCAGCAGTTTGGGACAGGGTTTCTACGAGCAGTACTTC. Translating it yields CASSLGQGFYEQYF.